What follows are 17 T cell receptor beta chains derived from one specimen sequenced in a study of blood T cell repertoires in COVID-19 (dated by TCRdb to the early 2020s). Library creation used the immunoSEQ multiplex PCR assay. TCRdb carries this immuneACCESS record with in-frame sequences only. Its versions omit some clonotypes, under half of them owing to an unresolved V gene in the studies checked, with the rest unexplained. The sample includes 350,000 or so clones, with approximately 89% observed a single time. The top ten constitute around 4% of the sample. The sequencing sample was made of peripheral blood. All receptors come from a woman aged 55-75 years with COVID-19, enrolled during active disease.

The chain uses TRBV6-5 and TRBJ2-7, with 10 bases matching TRBD1. After removal of 6 bases from V and 3 bases from J, the junction contained 8 bases not matched to a gene. CDR1 and CDR2 (germline): MNHEY, SVGAGI. The CDR3 runs 15 residues. CDR3 DNA sequence: TGTGCCAGCAGGCCCGGGACAGGGGCATTCTACGAGCAGTACTTC. This gives the protein CASRPGTGAFYEQYF.

This clone was seen only a few times. The rearrangement links TRBV5-1 to TRBJ1-6; TRBD1 matches 7 bases. Germline V gene data show CDR1 as SGHRS and CDR2 as YFSETQ. This CDR3 is 14 amino acids long. V gave up 4 bases and J gave up 8 bases; unmatched junction bases: 6. The DNA for the CDR3 is TGCGCCAGCAGCGCAGGACAGGTAGATTCACCCCTCCACTTT. Its protein product is CASSAGQVDSPLHF. Together with reference TRBV5-1 and TRBJ1-6, the CDR3 gives the full variable domain: KAGVTQTPRYLIKTRGQQVTLSCSPISGHRSVSWYQQTPGQGLQFLFEYFSETQRNKGNFPGRFSGRQFSNSRSEMNVSTLELGDSALYLCASSAGQVDSPLHFGNGTRLTVT.

The rearrangement uses TRBV5-6 and TRBJ1-1, with 8 bases identical to TRBD1. The CDR3 runs 14 residues. Per germline, CDR1 SGHDT and CDR2 YYEEEE. Trimming at V came to 5 bases and at J to 1 base, leaving 4 bases not matched to a gene. The CDR3 DNA is TGTGCCAGCAGGGGCAGGGGGCGGAACACTGAAGCTTTCTTT. Translation gives CASRGRGRNTEAFF.

This chain connects TRBV4-1 to TRBJ1-1; 8 bases align to TRBD1. V gave up 7 bases and J gave up 4 bases; unmatched junction bases: 5. From germline, CDR1 is MGHRA and CDR2 YSYEKL. The CDR3 runs 13 residues. The CDR3 DNA reads as TGCGCCAGCAAGACAGGGGAGAGCACTGAAGCTTTCTTT. Translating gives CASKTGESTEAFF.

The J gene is TRBJ2-3, the V gene TRBV12-3 or TRBV12-4; no definite D call. The CDR3 extends over 12 amino acids. Trimming pared 3 bases from V and 4 bases from J, leaving 5 bases between. CDR3: CASSFLADTQYF. Written as DNA, the CDR3 is TGTGCCAGCAGTTTCTTAGCAGATACGCAGTATTTT.

The rearrangement joins TRBV28 to TRBJ1-1, with 12 bases that match TRBD1. Germline CDR1 and CDR2: MDHEN and SYDVKM. The CDR3 totals 16 residues. The V segment lost 5 bases and the J segment 5 bases; nucleotides outside the gene matches: 9. In DNA form, the CDR3 reads TGTGCCAGCAGTCCACCGGGACAGGGGGCACGGACTGAAGCTTTCTTT. It specifies CASSPPGQGARTEAFF.

CDR3 nucleotides: TGTGCCAGCAGTCCCTGGGGACAGGGTTCCTACGAGCAGTACTTC. Its protein product is CASSPWGQGSYEQYF. The V call is TRBV28, the J call TRBJ2-7; 9 bases are shared with TRBD1. CDR3 size: 15 residues. J lost 1 base, V lost 5 bases, and 6 bases had no gene match. The germline V gene has CDR1 MDHEN and CDR2 SYDVKM.

The J gene is TRBJ2-7, the V gene TRBV5-1; D is perhaps TRBD1 (5 bases). CDR1 SGHRS and CDR2 YFSETQ come from the germline V gene. V was shortened by 1 base and J by 3 bases, with 8 bases between the two germline ends. CDR3 length: 13 amino acids. Written as DNA, the CDR3 is TGCGCCAGCAGCTTGCAGGGTGGCTACGAGCAGTACTTC. Amino acids: CASSLQGGYEQYF.

The J gene is TRBJ1-5, the V gene TRBV10-1, with D maybe TRBD1 (6 bases). This CDR3 is 15 amino acids long. V lost 7 bases to trimming and J lost 3 bases, with 16 bases between them. CDR1 is WNHNN and CDR2 is SYGVQD in the germline V gene (reference sequence). CDR3: CASTGGGHFNQPQHF. The CDR3 region has the DNA TGCGCCAGCACGGGGGGGGGACACTTCAATCAGCCCCAGCATTTT.

DNA of the CDR3: TGTGCCAGTACCTGGAGACTAGCGGGGATGGTCCCAGATACGCAGTATTTT. It specifies CASTWRLAGMVPDTQYF. The chain carries TRBV19 and TRBJ2-3, with 11 bases lining up with TRBD2. CDR3 length equals 17 residues. V was pared by 7 bases and J by 4 bases, with 13 bases of the junction left unmatched. The germline CDR1 and CDR2 sequences are LNHDA and SQIVND (reference sequence).

The V call is TRBV11-2, the J call TRBJ1-2, with D possibly being TRBD1 (6 bases). The CDR3 covers 15 residues. Trimming pared 5 bases from V and 6 bases from J, leaving 19 bases between. Looked up from germline, CDR1 is SGHAT and CDR2 is FQNNGV. The CDR3 DNA reads TGTGCCAGCAGCCCCCGGCCAGGGGCGGAAAATGGCTACACCTTC. Protein product: CASSPRPGAENGYTF. The complete variable domain, with remaining parts taken from reference TRBV11-2 and TRBJ1-2, reads EAGVAQSPRYKIIEKRQSVAFWCNPISGHATLYWYQQILGQGPKLLIQFQNNGVVDDSQLPKDRFSAERLKGVDSTLKIQPAKLEDSAVYLCASSPRPGAENGYTFGSGTRLTVV.

The CDR3 protein is CASSLYPGHYGYTF. DNA for the CDR3: TGTGCCAGCAGTTTATACCCAGGCCACTATGGCTACACCTTC. The chain employs TRBV27 and TRBJ1-2; D gene uncertain. The CDR3 is 14 amino acids. Trimming pared 1 base from V and 3 bases from J, leaving 9 bases between. CDR1 MNHEY and CDR2 SMNVEV come from the germline V gene (reference sequence).

This chain connects TRBV5-1 to TRBJ1-2, with 8 bases matching TRBD1. J gave up 7 bases and V 4 bases, and 9 bases lay outside the gene matches. Germline V gene data show CDR1 as SGHRS and CDR2 as YFSETQ. The CDR3 consists of 14 residues. DNA of the CDR3: TGCGCCAGCAGCACCCTACAGGGGGAAGTTGGCTACACCTTC. This sequence encodes CASSTLQGEVGYTF.

The sample holds one count of this clone. The CDR3 loop is CASSGGAGSYNSPLHF. CDR3 DNA sequence: TGTGCCAGTAGTGGGGGAGCGGGGTCGTATAATTCACCCCTCCACTTT. This chain uses TRBV19 with TRBJ1-6; tentatively, D is TRBD1 (5 bases). Trimming left V 5 bases short and J 4 bases short, with 15 bases between. The CDR3 sequence is 16 residues long. CDR1 and CDR2 (germline): LNHDA, SQIVND (reference sequence).

The rearrangement links TRBV24-1 to TRBJ1-2; 9 nucleotides line up with TRBD1. CDR1 KGHDR and CDR2 SFDVKD come from the germline V gene. The J segment lost 8 bases and the V segment lost 3 bases, leaving 6 bases of the junction unmatched. The CDR3 runs to 14 residues. CDR3 in amino acids: CATSDAGTGKGYTF. The DNA for the CDR3 is TGTGCCACCAGTGATGCCGGGACAGGGAAGGGCTACACCTTC.

The V call is TRBV18, the J call TRBJ2-3; 8 bases are a match to TRBD2. The CDR3 loop spans 15 amino acids. In germline, CDR1 is KGHSH, CDR2 LQKENI. V lost 2 bases and J lost 6; bases outside the gene matches: 7. The CDR3 reads CASSPSGGTADTQYF. CDR3 nucleotide sequence: TGTGCCAGCTCACCAAGCGGGGGCACGGCGGATACGCAGTATTTT.

The rearrangement joins TRBV19 to TRBJ2-5, with TRBD2 identical over 13 bases. Unmatched junction bases numbered 3, after V lost 3 bases and J lost 2 bases. The germline CDR1 and CDR2 sequences are LNHDA and SQIVND (reference sequence). The length of the CDR3 is 16 residues. The CDR3 loop is CASSITSGGGQETQYF. The CDR3 region has the DNA TGTGCCAGTAGTATTACTAGCGGGGGGGGGCAAGAGACCCAGTACTTC.